This entry concerns a single TCR beta chain. Its specificity is unknown. Trimming cost V 5 bases and J 5 bases, with 18 bases left between them. The length of the CDR3 is 15 residues. The sample is drawn from a study of T cell repertoires in cytomegalovirus infection. TCRdb re-analysed the reads in MiXCR, keeping a single row per CDR3 protein. The sample has some 680,000 distinct CDR3 sequences; about a third are singletons. Overall study findings and caveats: What dominated the ex vivo response were HLA-C-restricted CMV-specific TCR beta clonotypes. Identification of carriers of CMV plus the relevant HLA was achieved through cumulative public TCR beta family frequency.

Sequencing input: PBMCs. This receptor was obtained from a human donor in good health (CMV status not recorded). Some clones in this sample may be carry-over from other donors' samples. The chain recombines TRBV12-3 or TRBV12-4 with TRBJ1-1; possible D gene TRBD1, 6 bases. CDR3 DNA: TGTGCCAGCAGTCTAACTCCACAGGGAAGAACTGAAGCTTTCTTT. This codes for CASSLTPQGRTEAFF.